The 19 T cell receptor beta chains reported below all come from one sample, sequenced in a study of T-cell memory formation after mild COVID-19. Each CDR3 protein is one row after TCRdb ran MiXCR on the 5' RACE reads. The sample consists of 190,000 or so distinct CDR3 sequences, 20% to 25% of them appearing once. Sequenced input: PBMCs or a T cell subset sorted from them (not recorded which). These receptors were obtained from an adult woman who had mild COVID-19 (a few samples of this study predate the infection). Cell type and time point are not known.

This chain joins TRBV6-2 or TRBV6-3 and TRBJ1-5; D may be TRBD1 (5 bases). This CDR3 is 15 amino acids long. The V gene's germline CDR1 is MNHEY and CDR2 SVGEGT. V lost 0 bases and J 1 base, leaving 7 bases between the germline ends. The CDR3, as DNA: TGTGCCAGCAGTTACTCCAGGGTGAGCAATCAGCCCCAGCATTTT. The encoded protein is CASSYSRVSNQPQHF.

The chain uses TRBV9 and TRBJ1-4; D remains ambiguous. The CDR3 spans 15 residues. Germline CDR1 SGDLS, CDR2 YYNGEE. V was pared by 7 bases and J by 0 bases, with 13 bases between. The CDR3 spells CASGTSGTTNEKLFF. The CDR3 DNA sequence: TGTGCCAGCGGAACGTCAGGAACAACTAATGAAAAACTGTTTTTT.

The table lists this clonotype with a few counts. J is TRBJ2-1 and V is TRBV7-6; D is perhaps TRBD1 or TRBD2 (5 bases each). This CDR3 is built from 15 residues. The V end lost 1 base, the J end lost 6 bases, and 13 bases lay between the germline ends. Germline V CDR1 and CDR2: SGHVS, FNYEAQ. The CDR3 sequence: CASSLGRDGLNEQFF. The CDR3 nucleotides are TGTGCCAGCAGCTTAGGTCGGGACGGGCTCAATGAGCAGTTCTTC.

This clonotype was seen a few times. This chain links TRBV12-3 or TRBV12-4 with TRBJ2-1; a weak D match, TRBD1 (6 bases). Between the trimmed V and J ends, which lost 5 bases and 2 bases, there was a span of 25 bases. This CDR3 has 19 residues. DNA for the CDR3: TGTGCCAGCAGTATAGGATGGGACACAGGGTCCATTCCCTACAATGAGCAGTTCTTC. This translates into CASSIGWDTGSIPYNEQFF.

This clonotype was seen more than once but under ten times. The V gene is TRBV15, the J gene TRBJ2-2, with D possibly TRBD1 on 8 matching bases. CDR1 and CDR2 (germline): LNHNV, YYDKDF (reference sequence). This CDR3 spans 16 amino acids. Between the trimmed V and J ends, which lost 2 bases and 5 bases, there was a span of 15 bases. CDR3 DNA sequence: TGTGCCACCAGCAGACCAGGACAGGGAGGGACCGGGGAGCTGTTTTTT. It codes for CATSRPGQGGTGELFF.

The sample holds a few counts of this clonotype. The genes are TRBV12-3 or TRBV12-4 and TRBJ1-1; tentatively, D is TRBD1 (5 bases). The CDR3 is 12 residues long. V was pared by 6 bases and J by 7 bases, with 12 bases between. DNA for the CDR3: TGTGCCAGCAGGGGGGACGGATTTGAAGCTTTCTTT. Translation gives CASRGDGFEAFF.

A few counts support this clonotype. The chain is built from TRBV7-8 and TRBJ1-5, with 9 bases that match TRBD1. Trimming cost V 4 bases and J 7 bases; bases outside gene matches: 5. Germline V gene lookup returns CDR1 SGHVS and CDR2 FQNEAQ. CDR3 length: 14 residues. This CDR3 is CASSSETGGQPQHF. The DNA of the CDR3 is TGTGCCAGCAGCTCAGAGACAGGGGGACAGCCCCAGCATTTT.

J is TRBJ2-5 and V is TRBV7-9, with TRBD2 as a possible D gene (5 bases). CDR1 and CDR2 from the germline V gene are SEHNR and FQNEAQ (reference sequence). V was cut by 7 bases and J by 3 bases, with 15 bases left in between. The CDR3 runs 14 residues. This CDR3 reads CASNSGSREETQYF. In DNA, the CDR3 is TGTGCCAGCAACAGCGGTTCTAGGGAAGAGACCCAGTACTTC.

CDR3 protein: CATGTPNTGELFF. The DNA for the CDR3 is TGTGCCACCGGGACACCGAACACCGGGGAGCTGTTTTTT. The chain uses TRBV24-1 and TRBJ2-2, with D maybe TRBD1 (6 bases). The V gene lost 9 bases and the J gene lost 0 bases, with 7 bases spanning the gap. The CDR3 length is 13 residues. CDR1 and CDR2 from the germline V gene are KGHDR and SFDVKD.

V gene TRBV29-1 combines with J gene TRBJ2-3; possibly TRBD1 for D (5 bases). CDR1 is SQVTM and CDR2 is ANQGSEA in the germline V gene. This CDR3 contains 15 residues. V lost 2 bases to trimming and J lost 0 bases, with 12 bases between them. This chain's CDR3 is CSVETKGRSTDTQYF. CDR3 DNA: TGCAGCGTTGAAACGAAGGGGCGCAGCACAGATACGCAGTATTTT.

The chain links TRBV20-1 to TRBJ2-1; 8 bases align to TRBD2. This CDR3 is 16 amino acids long. CDR1 and CDR2 from the germline V gene are DFQATT and SNEGSKA (reference sequence). V shed 0 bases, J shed 1 base, and the junction held 5 bases outside the gene matches. CDR3: CSAREGSGKSYNEQFF. The CDR3 nucleotides are TGCAGTGCTAGAGAGGGTAGCGGGAAGTCCTACAATGAGCAGTTCTTC.

This clonotype was observed a few times. The CDR3 bases are TGTGCCAGCAGCTTAGCGCGGGACAGGCTGTCCTACGAGCAGTACTTC. Protein: CASSLARDRLSYEQYF. The chain uses TRBV7-9 and TRBJ2-7, with 8 bases that match TRBD1. V was pared by 0 bases and J by 1 base, with 5 bases of the junction left unmatched. The germline CDR1 and CDR2 sequences are SEHNR and FQNEAQ (reference sequence). This CDR3 contains 16 residues.

This clonotype has more than one count but fewer than ten. V usage is TRBV19 and J usage is TRBJ2-1; D possibly corresponds to TRBD2 (5 bases). Germline-derived CDR1 and CDR2 are LNHDA and SQIVND (reference sequence). Trimming pared 8 bases from V and 0 bases from J, leaving 11 bases between. The CDR3 is made up of 14 amino acids. CDR3: CASRESSSYNEQFF. CDR3 sequence (DNA): TGTGCCAGTCGGGAAAGCAGCTCCTACAATGAGCAGTTCTTC.

V and J are TRBV20-1 and TRBJ2-1; 8 bases are a match to TRBD2. Trimming took 1 base from V and 0 from J; bases not matched to a gene: 2. This CDR3 is 15 amino acids long. CDR1 is DFQATT, CDR2 SNEGSKA, per germline (reference sequence). The CDR3 loop is CSARASGSSYNEQFF. For the CDR3, the DNA is TGCAGTGCTAGAGCGAGCGGGAGCTCCTACAATGAGCAGTTCTTC.

The rearrangement links TRBV7-8 to TRBJ2-1, with 7 nucleotides matching TRBD1. J lost 7 bases, V lost 3 bases, and 3 bases had no gene match. The CDR3 consists of 13 residues. The germline V gene encodes CDR1 SGHVS and CDR2 FQNEAQ. The DNA of the CDR3 is TGTGCCAGCAGCTTGACAGGGCGGAATGAGCAGTTCTTC. It encodes CASSLTGRNEQFF.

The rearrangement joins TRBV24-1 to TRBJ2-7; D not resolved. Germline CDR1 KGHDR, CDR2 SFDVKD. The CDR3 is 13 amino acids. V was pared by 5 bases and J by 7 bases, with 14 bases between. This chain's CDR3 is CATSARTAREQYF. CDR3 in DNA: TGTGCCACCAGTGCCCGGACGGCGCGGGAGCAGTACTTC.

The chain is built from TRBV7-9 and TRBJ2-3, with 11 bases fitting TRBD1. Trimming took 0 bases from V and 2 from J; bases not matched to a gene: 4. Per the germline V gene, CDR1 is SEHNR and CDR2 is FQNEAQ (reference sequence). The CDR3 extends over 17 amino acids. The CDR3 DNA reads as TGTGCCAGCAGCTTAGCCGGGACAGGGGGTAACACAGATACGCAGTATTTT. It codes for CASSLAGTGGNTDTQYF. The full variable domain, in which reference TRBV7-9 and TRBJ2-3 provide the parts outside the CDR3, is DTGVSQNPRHKITKRGQNVTFRCDPISEHNRLYWYRQTLGQGPEFLTYFQNEAQLEKSRLLSDRFSAERPKGSFSTLEIQRTEQGDSAMYLCASSLAGTGGNTDTQYFGPGTRLTVL.

This chain joins TRBV11-2 and TRBJ2-3; TRBD1 is a possible D gene (8 bases). Germline CDR1 is SGHAT and CDR2 is FQNNGV. The CDR3 covers 15 residues. V was pared by 4 bases and J by 4 bases, with 15 bases between. The CDR3 loop reads CASSSYRGRADTQYF. For the CDR3, the DNA is TGTGCCAGCAGCTCCTACAGGGGGAGGGCAGATACGCAGTATTTT. The variable domain in full, completed from reference TRBV11-2 and TRBJ2-3, reads EAGVAQSPRYKIIEKRQSVAFWCNPISGHATLYWYQQILGQGPKLLIQFQNNGVVDDSQLPKDRFSAERLKGVDSTLKIQPAKLEDSAVYLCASSSYRGRADTQYFGPGTRLTVL.

V and J are TRBV5-1 and TRBJ2-7, with D perhaps matching TRBD1 or TRBD2 (5 bases each). The CDR3 is 13 amino acids. Trimming cost V 1 base and J 7 bases, with 12 bases left between them. Germline values: CDR1 SGHRS, CDR2 YFSETQ. Here the CDR3 reads CASSLRDRGEQYF. Written as DNA, the CDR3 is TGCGCCAGCAGCTTGAGGGACCGGGGTGAGCAGTACTTC.